This record looks at one TCR beta chain sequence and its context. Sequenced by immunoSEQ multiplex PCR; TCRdb stores in-frame clones only, minus some. Of about 150,000 clones detected, 85% appear once; the ten largest clones hold 6.2%. These data belong to a study of blood T cell repertoires in COVID-19. The wider study: Acute-phase and convalescent COVID-19 samples originated in the United States, Italy and Spain. Sources were T cells, B-cell-depleted T cells, or PBMCs; the material itself was cDNA or gDNA.

Germline CDR1 is SGHVS and CDR2 is FNYEAQ. V was trimmed by 3 bases and J by 0 bases, leaving 6 bases between them. The CDR3 runs to 14 residues. Sequences were obtained from PBMCs or T cells enriched from blood (not recorded which). The chain uses TRBV7-6 and TRBJ2-1; D unclear. The clonotype originates from a woman between 40 and 55 years old who had recovered from COVID-19. The CDR3 region has the DNA TGTGCCAGCAGCTTCTCCAGCTCCTACAATGAGCAGTTCTTC. Translated, it gives CASSFSSSYNEQFF.